This T cell receptor (beta chain) was documented in a study of blood T cell repertoires in COVID-19. Turning to the study itself: Sites across the United States, Italy and Spain contributed samples from acute and convalescent COVID-19. T cells, B-cell-depleted T cells, or PBMCs supplied cDNA or gDNA.

The repertoire was sequenced with immunoSEQ multiplex PCR; TCRdb's copy has only in-frame clones and lacks some. The profile shows hundreds of thousands of clones, roughly 89% of them singletons. The sample was peripheral blood. The receptor was derived from a man aged 55 to 70 who had recovered from COVID-19.

CDR3 sequence: CSVEEGGGPGVETQYF. CDR3 in DNA: TGCAGCGTTGAAGAGGGTGGAGGGCCGGGGGTAGAGACCCAGTACTTC. The chain uses TRBV29-1 and TRBJ2-5, with D possibly TRBD2 on 6 matching bases. This CDR3 has 16 amino acids. Trimming removed 0 bases from V and 4 bases from J, with 18 bases in between. The germline V gene encodes CDR1 SQVTM and CDR2 ANQGSEA.